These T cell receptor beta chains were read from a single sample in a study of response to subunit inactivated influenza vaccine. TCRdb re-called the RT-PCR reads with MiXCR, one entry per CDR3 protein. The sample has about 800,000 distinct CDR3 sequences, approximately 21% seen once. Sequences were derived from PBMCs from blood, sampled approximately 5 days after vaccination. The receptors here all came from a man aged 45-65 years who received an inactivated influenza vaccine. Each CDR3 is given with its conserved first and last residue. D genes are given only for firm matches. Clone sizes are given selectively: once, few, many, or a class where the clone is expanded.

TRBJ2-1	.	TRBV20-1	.	TGCAGTGCTAGGTCGGCGGGACCGAAATCCAATGAGCAGTTCTTC	CSARSAGPKSNEQFF
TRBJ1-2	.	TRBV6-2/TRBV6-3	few	TGTGCCAGCTTTTCCGGCGGGGGTCGCGGCTATGGCTACACCTTC	CASFSGGGRGYGYTF
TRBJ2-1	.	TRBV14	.	TGTGCCAGCAGCCGAGGGTACGACAATGAGCAGTTCTTC	CASSRGYDNEQFF
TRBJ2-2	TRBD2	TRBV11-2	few	TGTGCCAGCAGCCCCGGGACTAGCGGGAAGCTGTTTTTT	CASSPGTSGKLFF
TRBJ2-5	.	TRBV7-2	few	TGTGCCAGCAGCTGGGGAACAGGGGGGGAAGAGACCCAGTACTTC	CASSWGTGGEETQYF
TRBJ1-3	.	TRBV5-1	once	TGCGCCAGCAGCTTGGAAGGAGGGAGTTATGGAAACACCATATATTTT	CASSLEGGSYGNTIYF
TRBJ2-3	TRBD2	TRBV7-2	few	TGTGCCAGCAGCCCGGGACTAGCGGGAGGAGATACGCAGTATTTT	CASSPGLAGGDTQYF
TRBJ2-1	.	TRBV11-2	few	TGTGCCAGCAGCTTAGATGGCAGGGCGCATGGGAATGAGCAGTTCTTC	CASSLDGRAHGNEQFF
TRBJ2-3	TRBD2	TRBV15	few	TGTGCCACCAGCTCCCGACTAGCGGGAGCCTCAGATACGCAGTATTTT	CATSSRLAGASDTQYF
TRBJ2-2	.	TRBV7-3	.	TGTGCCAGCAGCTTAGGATCCCGGGGTCCCACCGGGGAGCTGTTTTTT	CASSLGSRGPTGELFF
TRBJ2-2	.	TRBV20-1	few	TGCAGTGCTAGAGACGGCCGGACTGTTGGGGGGGAGCTGTTTTTT	CSARDGRTVGGELFF
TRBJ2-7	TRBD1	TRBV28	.	TGTGCCAGCCAGAACCTATGGGACAGGACCCCGGGGGAGCAGTACTTC	CASQNLWDRTPGEQYF
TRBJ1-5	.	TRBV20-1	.	TGCAGTGCTACCACAACCCAGAATCAGCCCCAGCATTTT	CSATTTQNQPQHF
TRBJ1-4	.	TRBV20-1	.	TGCAGTGCTAGAGATCCACGGGTCAATGAAAAACTGTTTTTT	CSARDPRVNEKLFF
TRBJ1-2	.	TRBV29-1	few	TGCAGCGTTGATGCGGCGGGGGCCGGCGGCTACACCTTC	CSVDAAGAGGYTF
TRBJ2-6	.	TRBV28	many	TGTGCCAGCAGTTTTCGGGGACTTCCCTCTGGGGCCAACGTCCTGACTTTC	CASSFRGLPSGANVLTF